The rows below give T cell receptor beta chains drawn from one sample of a study of T cell responses to AZD1222 COVID-19 vaccine. Produced via immunoSEQ multiplex PCR; TCRdb's table is partial and in-frame only. The table lists some 120,000 clones, about 79% of them singletons. This specimen consisted of peripheral blood, obtained 28 days after the second AZD1222 dose. The receptors come from an adult who received the AZD1222 COVID-19 vaccine. CDR3s include the opening cysteine and the closing phenylalanine or tryptophan. D genes are given only for firm matches. Rows give clone size only sometimes, using once, few, many, or a class for an expanded clone.

j_gene | abundance | v_gene | d_gene | CDR3aa | CDR3nt
TRBJ1-1 | once | TRBV7-2 | NA | CASSLGNQLWKAEAFF | TGTGCCAGCAGCTTAGGAAACCAACTGTGGAAGGCTGAAGCTTTCTTT
TRBJ1-6 | once | TRBV5-5 | TRBD1 | CASSLRGTGGYSPLHF | TGTGCCAGCAGCCTACGTGGGACAGGGGGCTATTCACCCCTCCACTTT
TRBJ2-6 | few | TRBV7-9 | NA | CASSLRVLGANVLTF | TGTGCCAGCAGCCTTAGGGTTCTTGGGGCCAACGTCCTGACTTTC
TRBJ1-1 | NA | TRBV5-1 | TRBD1 | CASGRDRGLNTEAFF | TGCGCCAGCGGAAGGGACAGGGGGTTGAACACTGAAGCTTTCTTT
TRBJ1-5 | NA | TRBV7-8 | NA | CASSFPGSDQPQHF | TGTGCCAGCAGCTTTCCGGGGTCAGATCAGCCCCAGCATTTT
TRBJ1-2 | once | TRBV28 | NA | CASSPLGQPNYGYTF | TGTGCCAGCAGTCCGCTCGGACAGCCGAACTATGGCTACACCTTC
TRBJ1-6 | NA | TRBV24-1 | NA | CATSDRPNSPLHF | TGTGCCACCAGCGATAGGCCTAATTCACCCCTCCACTTT
TRBJ2-7 | NA | TRBV13 | NA | CASSLGPGSSYEQYF | TGTGCCAGCAGCTTAGGCCCAGGGAGCTCCTACGAGCAGTACTTC
TRBJ1-4 | NA | TRBV29-1 | TRBD1 | CSVARGIGEKLFF | TGCAGCGTCGCCAGGGGGATCGGTGAAAAACTGTTTTTT
TRBJ1-1 | NA | TRBV28 | NA | CASKVYGGSVNTEAFF | TGTGCCAGTAAAGTTTACGGGGGTTCGGTGAACACTGAAGCTTTCTTT
TRBJ2-1 | NA | TRBV9 | TRBD2 | CASSVVGGGADEQFF | TGTGCCAGCAGCGTAGTCGGCGGGGGGGCCGATGAGCAGTTCTTC
TRBJ2-5 | once | TRBV4-2 | TRBD1 | CASSQAYRGTETQYF | TGTGCCAGCAGCCAAGCATACAGGGGGACGGAGACCCAGTACTTC
TRBJ1-1 | NA | TRBV5-5 | TRBD1 | CASSLPTNRGEAFF | TGTGCCAGCAGCCTACCCACCAACAGGGGAGAAGCTTTCTTT
TRBJ1-5 | NA | TRBV6-6 | NA | CASSYVQGTNQPQHF | TGTGCCAGCAGTTACGTGCAGGGGACCAATCAGCCCCAGCATTTT
TRBJ1-6 | few | TRBV5-6 | NA | CASSLLGAGYSPLHF | TGTGCCAGCAGCCTTCTCGGGGCTGGGTATTCACCCCTCCACTTT
TRBJ2-3 | NA | TRBV19 | NA | CASSPWTVTDTQYF | TGTGCCAGTAGTCCCTGGACCGTTACAGATACGCAGTATTTT
TRBJ2-5 | NA | TRBV13 | TRBD2 | CASSLRGAVSGDQETQYF | TGTGCCAGCAGCTTAAGGGGTGCGGTGAGCGGGGACCAAGAGACCCAGTACTTC
TRBJ1-2 | NA | TRBV5-6 | NA | CASSFAYGYTF | TGTGCCAGCAGCTTCGCCTATGGCTACACCTTC
TRBJ1-5 | NA | TRBV9 | NA | CASSVGGQQPQHF | TGTGCCAGCAGCGTAGGGGGGCAACAGCCCCAGCATTTT
TRBJ1-4 | NA | TRBV5-1 | NA | CASSPGGARNEKLFF | TGCGCCAGCAGCCCTGGGGGGGCCCGGAATGAAAAACTGTTTTTT
TRBJ1-1 | once | TRBV5-1 | TRBD1 | CASSPDRGENTEAFF | TGCGCCAGCAGCCCCGACAGGGGTGAGAACACTGAAGCTTTCTTT
TRBJ1-6 | NA | TRBV5-1 | TRBD1 | CASRAQDRDSPLHF | TGCGCCAGCAGGGCCCAGGACAGGGATTCACCCCTCCACTTT
TRBJ2-3 | NA | TRBV5-1 | NA | CASSLGNSPRDTQYF | TGCGCCAGCAGCTTGGGTAACAGCCCGAGGGATACGCAGTATTTT
TRBJ2-3 | NA | TRBV6-6 | NA | CASASTDTQYF | TGTGCCAGCGCGAGCACAGATACGCAGTATTTT
TRBJ1-2 | NA | TRBV19 | NA | CASSILGSGNYGYTF | TGTGCCAGTAGTATACTGGGCTCCGGAAACTATGGCTACACCTTC
TRBJ2-5 | few | TRBV24-1 | NA | CATSDTGLIRGETQYF | TGTGCCACCAGTGATACCGGACTGATTAGGGGAGAGACCCAGTACTTC
TRBJ1-1 | NA | TRBV2 | NA | CASRALGLNTEAFF | TGTGCCAGCAGGGCCCTTGGGCTGAACACTGAAGCTTTCTTT
TRBJ1-2 | NA | TRBV10-2 | NA | CASSESTNYGYTF | TGCGCCAGCAGTGAGAGCACTAACTATGGCTACACCTTC
TRBJ2-7 | NA | TRBV6-5 | TRBD2 | CASSSSGLEQYF | TGTGCCAGCAGTTCTAGCGGGCTCGAGCAGTACTTC
TRBJ1-1 | NA | TRBV7-2 | NA | CASSSERGTEAFF | TGTGCCAGCAGCTCCGAGAGGGGAACTGAAGCTTTCTTT
TRBJ1-5 | NA | TRBV3-1/TRBV3-2 | NA | CASSQGEGRPQHF | TGTGCCAGCAGCCAAGGGGAGGGGAGGCCCCAGCATTTT
TRBJ1-2 | NA | TRBV4-1 | NA | CASSQGGSGPTSNYGYTF | TGCGCCAGCAGCCAAGGTGGTAGTGGTCCAACTTCTAACTATGGCTACACCTTC
TRBJ1-6 | few | TRBV10-2 | NA | CATRGGTDSPLHF | TGCGCCACCCGAGGGGGTACAGATTCACCCCTCCACTTT
TRBJ1-2 | NA | TRBV6-5 | TRBD1 | CASSGQGGYYYGYTF | TGTGCCAGCAGCGGACAGGGAGGCTACTACTATGGCTACACCTTC
TRBJ1-1 | NA | TRBV7-8 | NA | CASSPGETEAFF | TGTGCCAGCAGCCCGGGGGAAACTGAAGCTTTCTTT
TRBJ2-2 | few | TRBV28 | NA | CASGRLANTGELFF | TGTGCCAGCGGTAGGCTCGCGAACACCGGGGAGCTGTTTTTT
TRBJ2-7 | NA | TRBV25-1 | NA | CASSSIGGYEQYF | TGTGCCAGCAGTTCAATAGGGGGCTACGAGCAGTACTTC
TRBJ2-4 | few | TRBV3-1/TRBV3-2 | TRBD2 | CASSQGGAGRYF | TGTGCCAGCAGCCAAGGTGGAGCGGGGAGGTACTTC
TRBJ2-1 | NA | TRBV28 | NA | CASSLSRHGQFF | TGTGCCAGCAGTTTATCTCGACACGGCCAGTTCTTC
TRBJ2-5 | NA | TRBV18 | TRBD2 | CASSPPLAAETQYF | TGTGCCAGCTCACCACCACTAGCGGCGGAGACCCAGTACTTC
TRBJ1-1 | few | TRBV28 | NA | CASSSGGSRAFF | TGTGCCAGCAGCTCGGGGGGGTCGAGAGCTTTCTTT
TRBJ1-1 | NA | TRBV6-5 | NA | CASSYLRQNEAFF | TGTGCCAGCAGTTACTTACGTCAAAATGAAGCTTTCTTT
TRBJ1-2 | NA | TRBV27 | NA | CASSLVGDNYGYTF | TGTGCCAGCAGTTTAGTGGGGGATAACTATGGCTACACCTTC
TRBJ1-3 | NA | TRBV28 | TRBD1 | CASSSPGRGDTIYF | TGTGCCAGCAGTTCTCCCGGCAGGGGGGACACCATATATTTT
TRBJ1-2 | NA | TRBV3-1/TRBV3-2 | NA | CASSQGSGGGYTF | TGTGCCAGCAGCCAAGGTTCAGGCGGGGGCTACACCTTC
TRBJ1-2 | NA | TRBV7-8 | TRBD1 | CASSLEQGGVYGYTF | TGTGCCAGCAGCTTAGAACAGGGGGGGGTCTATGGCTACACCTTC
TRBJ1-2 | NA | TRBV7-9 | TRBD1 | CASSLPGGLGYTF | TGTGCCAGCAGCTTACCAGGGGGTTTAGGCTACACCTTC
TRBJ1-2 | NA | TRBV5-1 | NA | CASSLRFPDNYGYTF | TGCGCCAGCAGCTTGAGATTCCCCGATAACTATGGCTACACCTTC
TRBJ2-6 | once | TRBV5-1 | NA | CASSNEGGANVLTF | TGCGCCAGCAGCAACGAAGGCGGGGCCAACGTCCTGACTTTC
TRBJ2-1 | NA | TRBV2 | TRBD1 | CASWYGTDYNEQFF | TGTGCCAGCTGGTACGGGACAGACTACAATGAGCAGTTCTTC
TRBJ2-7 | NA | TRBV5-6 | NA | CASSFGARGYEQYF | TGTGCCAGCAGCTTCGGGGCCAGGGGCTACGAGCAGTACTTC
TRBJ1-1 | NA | TRBV29-1 | NA | CSGTPAPLDTEAFF | TGCAGCGGCACCCCGGCCCCTTTGGACACTGAAGCTTTCTTT
TRBJ2-5 | NA | TRBV6-4 | NA | CASSGVEETQYF | TGTGCCAGCAGTGGGGTGGAGGAGACCCAGTACTTC
TRBJ1-1 | NA | TRBV7-9 | NA | CASSLAVSMNTEAFF | TGTGCCAGCAGCTTAGCGGTCAGTATGAACACTGAAGCTTTCTTT
TRBJ1-1 | NA | TRBV19 | TRBD1 | CASNKPGQVVGFF | TGTGCCAGTAACAAACCGGGACAGGTGGTAGGTTTCTTT
TRBJ2-1 | NA | TRBV9 | NA | CASSPRTSRYEQFF | TGTGCCAGCAGCCCCCGGACCTCCCGCTATGAGCAGTTCTTC
TRBJ2-1 | NA | TRBV9 | TRBD2 | CASSLGLAPNEQFF | TGTGCCAGCAGCTTAGGACTAGCGCCTAATGAGCAGTTCTTC
TRBJ1-2 | NA | TRBV6-6 | NA | CASSPGNYGYTF | TGTGCCAGCAGCCCAGGGAACTATGGCTACACCTTC
TRBJ2-1 | NA | TRBV13 | NA | CASSTPGTPHNEQFF | TGTGCCAGCAGCACGCCCGGGACACCCCACAATGAGCAGTTCTTC
TRBJ2-2 | NA | TRBV9 | NA | CASSVGGNTGELFF | TGTGCCAGCAGCGTGGGAGGAAACACCGGGGAGCTGTTTTTT